Shown below are 6 T cell receptor beta chains from a single sample sequenced in a study of CD8 T cells in Susac syndrome. Random hexamers were used to reverse transcribe an amount of roughly 0.45 to 1 ug RNA. Each CDR3 protein is one row after TCRdb ran MiXCR on the immunoSEQ multiplex PCR reads. The table includes some 96,000 distinct CDR3 sequences, approximately 95% detected once. The source material was CD8+ T cells from PBMCs. The receptors derive from a human donor with Susac syndrome.

The chain carries TRBV14 and TRBJ2-5; 14 nucleotides match TRBD2. The length of the CDR3 is 14 residues. The ends lost 4 bases at V and 5 bases at J; junction bases unmatched: 0. The germline V gene encodes CDR1 SGHDN and CDR2 FVKESK. This chain's CDR3 is CASSRTSGGETQYF. The CDR3 region has the DNA TGTGCCAGCAGCCGGACTAGCGGGGGGGAGACCCAGTACTTC.

The sample holds one count of this clonotype. The CDR3 bases are TGCAGCGCCTGGGACAGGATGAATGAAAAACTGTTTTTT. This gives the protein CSAWDRMNEKLFF. The rearrangement links TRBV29-1 to TRBJ1-4; 8 bases are a match to TRBD1. J gave up 5 bases and V 7 bases, and 6 bases lay outside the gene matches. The CDR3 consists of 13 residues. Germline loops: CDR1 SQVTM, CDR2 ANQGSEA.

The rearrangement links TRBV2 to TRBJ2-7; D not resolved. Germline lookup yields CDR1 SNHLY and CDR2 FYNNEI. Trimming pared 1 base from V and 5 bases from J, leaving 9 bases between. This CDR3 spans 13 amino acids. The CDR3 protein is CASSEGLGHEQYF. DNA for the CDR3: TGTGCCAGCAGTGAAGGATTGGGCCACGAGCAGTACTTC.

The J gene is TRBJ2-7, the V gene TRBV5-6; 8 bases fit TRBD1. The CDR3 runs to 16 residues. Germline V gene sequence: CDR1 SGHDT, CDR2 YYEEEE. Trimming at V came to 3 bases and at J to 2 bases, leaving 10 bases not matched to a gene. CDR3 in DNA: TGTGCCAGCAGCTCGTTACTGACAGGGGACACCTACGAGCAGTACTTC. It yields the protein CASSSLLTGDTYEQYF.

The chain is built from TRBV20-1 and TRBJ2-3; 11 bases match TRBD2. CDR3 length equals 16 residues. From germline, CDR1 is DFQATT and CDR2 SNEGSKA (reference sequence). Trimming took 0 bases from V and 7 from J; bases not matched to a gene: 9. Written as DNA, the CDR3 is TGCAGTGCTAGAGATCCGGATAGCGGGAGGGCCAATACGCAGTATTTT. The encoded protein is CSARDPDSGRANTQYF.

The chain recombines TRBV5-1 with TRBJ2-6, with 7 nucleotides matching TRBD1. V gave up 4 bases and J gave up 0 bases; unmatched junction bases: 10. From germline, CDR1 is SGHRS and CDR2 YFSETQ. This CDR3 has 18 amino acids. For the CDR3, the DNA is TGCGCCAGCAGCCTTGCCGGGACAGCAGGCTCTGGGGCCAACGTCCTGACTTTC. Residues: CASSLAGTAGSGANVLTF. Looking up the rest from reference TRBV5-1 and TRBJ2-6 gives the full variable domain: KAGVTQTPRYLIKTRGQQVTLSCSPISGHRSVSWYQQTPGQGLQFLFEYFSETQRNKGNFPGRFSGRQFSNSRSEMNVSTLELGDSALYLCASSLAGTAGSGANVLTFGAGSRLTVL.